Below are 9 T cell receptor beta chains sequenced from a single sample in a study of CD8 T cells in Susac syndrome. Random hexamers were used to reverse transcribe the RNA input (about 0.45 to 1 ug). Via MiXCR, TCRdb re-called the immunoSEQ multiplex PCR reads, giving one row per CDR3 protein. Of over 300,000 distinct CDR3 sequences listed, about 91% were seen once; the top ten hold roughly 0.064%. The material sequenced was CD4+ T cells from PBMCs. The receptor set was obtained from a human donor with multiple sclerosis.

The rearrangement joins TRBV5-1 to TRBJ2-1; no firm D call. The germline CDR1 and CDR2 sequences are SGHRS and YFSETQ. Trimming took 1 base from V and 7 from J, leaving 9 bases between them. The CDR3 loop spans 13 amino acids. For the CDR3, the DNA is TGCGCCAGCAGCTTGCCTAGTTTGAATGAGCAGTTCTTC. This gives the protein CASSLPSLNEQFF.

V gene TRBV14 combines with J gene TRBJ1-6, with D possibly TRBD1 on 5 matching bases. The CDR3 is 17 residues long. V lost 2 bases and J 3 bases, leaving 14 bases between the germline ends. CDR1 is SGHDN and CDR2 is FVKESK in the germline V gene. The CDR3: CASSQIGAGSYNSPLHF. The CDR3 DNA is TGTGCCAGCAGCCAAATCGGGGCAGGGAGCTATAATTCACCCCTCCACTTT.

The rearrangement joins TRBV5-1 to TRBJ1-5, with D tentatively TRBD1 (6 bases). V was clipped by 0 bases and J by 5 bases, with 12 bases between them. The CDR3 contains 15 residues. Germline assignment: CDR1 SGHRS and CDR2 YFSETQ. In DNA, the CDR3 is TGCGCCAGCAGCTTGGAAGGAGGGGGGTATCAGCCCCAGCATTTT. Its translation is CASSLEGGGYQPQHF.

This rearrangement joins TRBV11-2 to TRBJ2-5; possibly TRBD2 for D (6 bases). The CDR3 has 13 amino acids. Trimming stripped 5 bases from V and 1 base from J, with 8 bases between. CDR1 SGHAT and CDR2 FQNNGV come from the germline V gene. The CDR3 region has the DNA TGTGCCAGCAGCCCTAGCGCCCAAGAGACCCAGTACTTC. Protein: CASSPSAQETQYF.

This clonotype was picked up one time. The gene calls are TRBV7-3 and TRBJ2-6; D not certain. This CDR3 comprises 16 residues. In germline, CDR1 is SGHTA, CDR2 FQGTGA. Trimming stripped 5 bases from V and 0 bases from J, with 11 bases between. CDR3 DNA: TGTGCCAGCAGCCTCCAGGTCAGCTCTGGGGCCAACGTCCTGACTTTC. Encoded protein: CASSLQVSSGANVLTF.

This chain uses TRBV12-3 or TRBV12-4 with TRBJ1-2; the D is unclear. CDR3 length: 13 residues. V was trimmed by 3 bases and J by 5 bases, leaving 10 bases between them. The CDR3 nucleotides are TGTGCCAGCAGTTTTAGGTCCCAGTATGGCTACACCTTC. Translating it yields CASSFRSQYGYTF.

This clonotype has just a few counts. This sequence joins TRBV6-5 and TRBJ1-2; TRBD1 matches 9 bases. Looked up from germline, CDR1 is MNHEY and CDR2 is SVGAGI. CDR3 length equals 15 residues. V was pared by 7 bases and J by 6 bases, with 12 bases of the junction left unmatched. The CDR3 sequence: CASTKIRRDRDGYTF. The CDR3 DNA follows: TGTGCCAGCACCAAAATTAGGCGGGACAGGGATGGCTACACCTTC.

The V and J genes are TRBV20-1 and TRBJ2-1; no clear D gene. The CDR3 extends over 13 amino acids. V gave up 1 base and J gave up 9 bases, with 13 bases separating them. From germline, CDR1 is DFQATT and CDR2 SNEGSKA (reference sequence). CDR3 region: CSARVMASVEQFF. For the CDR3, the DNA is TGCAGTGCTAGAGTAATGGCATCGGTTGAGCAGTTCTTC.

The genes are TRBV18 and TRBJ1-2; TRBD1 might be the D (5 bases). V lost 10 bases and J lost 1, with 13 bases in between. The germline gives CDR1 KGHSH, CDR2 LQKENI. The CDR3 contains 13 residues. The CDR3, as DNA: TGTGCCACTGCCCTCCAGGGTAACTATGGCTACACCTTC. It yields the protein CATALQGNYGYTF.